This entry concerns a single TCR delta chain. Its antigen remains unidentified. TCRdb assigns this DNA the protein of a much larger clone, which departs from its translation at residue 3; this likely reflects a read error, and the protein shown comes from translating the DNA. TCRdb re-analyzed the multiplex PCR reads via CATT. Of more than 70,000 delta-chain clones listed, 0.75% to 1% were seen once; the top ten hold approximately 10%. The data belong to a study of γδ T cells in repeated Plasmodium falciparum infection. Study context: Four controlled malaria infections with P. falciparum NF54 spanned about 640 days.

The V gene's germline CDR1 is GEAIGNYY and CDR2 EKD. This CDR3 comprises 18 residues. V trimming: 9 bases; J trimming: 2 bases; junction bases outside the gene matches: 21. The study, taken as a whole, reports: Many TCRgamma sequences overlapped between individuals in stable Vgamma9/Vdelta2+ repertoires.

Vgamma9/Vdelta2+ and Vdelta2-negative gammadelta T cells were flow-sorted from PBMC for bulk sequencing. Source material: gamma-delta T cells from blood. The receptor was isolated from a pool of human donors (malaria-infected and uninfected, not separated). This sequence joins TRDV2 and TRDJ1; the match to TRDD3 covers 9 bases. The J gene is not listed in TCRdb, so it was assigned here from a DNA match to germline. The CDR3 loop reads CARYHGTGGPTGTDKLIF. DNA of the CDR3: TGTGCCCGCTACCACGGGACTGGGGGACCTACAGGGACCGATAAACTCATCTTT.